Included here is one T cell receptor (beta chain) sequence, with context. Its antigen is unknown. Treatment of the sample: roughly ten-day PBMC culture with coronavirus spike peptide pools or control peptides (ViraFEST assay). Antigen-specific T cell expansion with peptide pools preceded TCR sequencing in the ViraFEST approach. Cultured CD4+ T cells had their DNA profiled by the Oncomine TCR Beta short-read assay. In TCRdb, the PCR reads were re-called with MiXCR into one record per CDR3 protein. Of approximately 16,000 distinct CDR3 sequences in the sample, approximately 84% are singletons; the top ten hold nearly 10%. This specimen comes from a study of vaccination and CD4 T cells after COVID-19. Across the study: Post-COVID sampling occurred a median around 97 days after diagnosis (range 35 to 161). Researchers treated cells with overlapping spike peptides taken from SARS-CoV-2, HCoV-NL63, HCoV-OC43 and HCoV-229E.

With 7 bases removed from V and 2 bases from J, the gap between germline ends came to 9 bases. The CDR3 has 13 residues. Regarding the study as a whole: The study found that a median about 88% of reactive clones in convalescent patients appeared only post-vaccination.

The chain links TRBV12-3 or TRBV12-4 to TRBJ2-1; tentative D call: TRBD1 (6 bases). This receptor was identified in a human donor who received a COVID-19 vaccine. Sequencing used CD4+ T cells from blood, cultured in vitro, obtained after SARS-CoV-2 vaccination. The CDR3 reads CASTWTAYNEQFF. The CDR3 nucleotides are TGTGCCAGCACCTGGACAGCCTACAATGAGCAGTTCTTC.